A single sample is the source of the 23 T cell receptor beta chains below, sequenced in a study of T-cell memory formation after mild COVID-19. MiXCR, run by TCRdb on the 5' RACE reads, gives a single entry per CDR3 protein. This repertoire shows 350,000 to 450,000 distinct CDR3 sequences, around 28% found once; its top ten account for less than 15%. The specimen was PBMCs or a T cell subset sorted from them (not recorded which). These receptor sequences come from an adult woman who had mild COVID-19 (a few samples of this study predate the infection). Cell type and time point are not known.

This chain uses TRBV7-2 with TRBJ2-1; TRBD2 matches at 12 bases. The CDR3 covers 14 residues. V was pared by 5 bases and J by 12 bases, with 8 bases of the junction left unmatched. The germline CDR1 and CDR2 sequences are SGHTA and FQGNSA. CDR3 amino acids: CASSPASGRVVQFF. CDR3 sequence (DNA): TGTGCCAGCAGCCCTGCTAGCGGGAGGGTCGTGCAGTTCTTC.

The J gene is TRBJ2-1, the V gene TRBV11-2; 9 bases map to TRBD1. The CDR3 runs 17 residues. The trim removed 3 bases at V and 7 bases at J, leaving 13 bases unmatched. Germline V CDR1 and CDR2: SGHAT, FQNNGV. The CDR3 loop reads CASSFSSGTGLGNEQFF. The CDR3 DNA reads as TGTGCCAGCAGCTTTAGCAGTGGGACAGGGCTTGGGAATGAGCAGTTCTTC.

V usage is TRBV6-2 or TRBV6-3 and J usage is TRBJ1-1; D gene ambiguous. The V gene's germline CDR1 is MNHEY and CDR2 SVGEGT. This CDR3 spans 15 amino acids. V gave up 5 bases and J gave up 0 bases, with 13 bases separating them. This CDR3 is CASSPGRGMNTEAFF. CDR3 bases: TGTGCCAGCAGTCCCGGTCGGGGAATGAACACTGAAGCTTTCTTT.

This clonotype was observed a handful of times. The chain joins TRBV5-1 to TRBJ2-7; either TRBD1 or TRBD2 may fit D (5 bases each). V was clipped by 0 bases and J by 1 base, with 11 bases between them. The V gene's germline CDR1 is SGHRS and CDR2 YFSETQ. This CDR3 region has 15 residues. CDR3 DNA sequence: TGCGCCAGCAGCTTGGCCGGGACCGAGTCCTACGAGCAGTACTTC. Its protein product is CASSLAGTESYEQYF.

The rearrangement joins TRBV7-9 to TRBJ1-1; TRBD1 matches at 8 bases. The CDR3 length is 14 residues. CDR1 is SEHNR, CDR2 FQNEAQ, per germline (reference sequence). J was trimmed by 6 bases and V by 8 bases; bases with no gene match: 11. CDR3 sequence reads: CASGDRGLGAEAFF. CDR3 nucleotides: TGTGCCAGCGGCGACAGGGGCCTTGGGGCTGAAGCTTTCTTT.

The chain uses TRBV18 and TRBJ2-2; the match to TRBD2 covers 10 bases. Germline loops: CDR1 KGHSH, CDR2 LQKENI. V was clipped by 6 bases and J by 3 bases; unmatched bases: 10. This CDR3 has 17 amino acids. CDR3 in amino acids: CASSRKTLAGDTGELFF. CDR3 nucleotides: TGTGCCAGCTCTCGAAAAACCCTAGCGGGAGACACCGGGGAGCTGTTTTTT.

CDR3 amino acids: CASSRQGQEAFF. The CDR3 DNA reads as TGTGCCAGCAGCCGTCAGGGTCAAGAAGCTTTCTTT. The chain employs TRBV7-3 and TRBJ1-1; TRBD1 is a possible D gene (5 bases). Germline V lookup: CDR1 SGHTA, CDR2 FQGTGA. V lost 5 bases to trimming and J lost 8 bases, with 12 bases between them. This CDR3 is 12 amino acids long.

The chain recombines TRBV30 with TRBJ2-7; TRBD2 agrees at 13 bases. This CDR3 region has 17 residues. CDR1 is GTSNPN and CDR2 is SVGIG in the germline V gene (reference sequence). V gave up 0 bases and J gave up 0 bases; unmatched junction bases: 5. The CDR3 region is CAWSVQLAGGSSYEQYF. The CDR3 DNA sequence: TGTGCCTGGAGTGTACAACTAGCGGGAGGGAGCTCCTACGAGCAGTACTTC.

This clonotype was picked up one time. The chain employs TRBV5-1 and TRBJ2-7; D is ambiguous. The CDR3 spans 14 residues. Trimming pared 3 bases from V and 3 bases from J, leaving 13 bases between. CDR1 and CDR2 (germline): SGHRS, YFSETQ. CDR3 bases: TGCGCCAGCAGCTCAGGTTACAGCCTCTACGAGCAGTACTTC. Its translation: CASSSGYSLYEQYF.

Concerning this clonotype: The junction and the germline gene differ at one end; a read error may be behind it. V and J are TRBV12-3 or TRBV12-4 and TRBJ1-1, with a tentative D call TRBD1 (5 bases). The CDR3 totals 14 residues. CDR3 nucleotides: TGTGCCAGCAATCTCCTCGGGGGGAACCCTGAAGCTTTCTTT. This sequence encodes CASNLLGGNPEAFF.

This clonotype was seen just once. The chain has TRBV9 and TRBJ2-1; 7 bases map to TRBD1. The V gene's germline CDR1 is SGDLS and CDR2 YYNGEE. With 4 bases clipped from V and 8 bases from J, the junction kept 12 bases outside the gene matches. The CDR3 has 15 residues. In nucleotides, the CDR3 is TGTGCCAGCAGCACCTCCGGGACAGAGTACGATGAGCAGTTCTTC. Protein sequence: CASSTSGTEYDEQFF.

Only a few counts were recorded for this clonotype. The chain recombines TRBV5-1 with TRBJ2-1; perhaps TRBD1 as D (7 bases). The CDR3 has 16 amino acids. V was cut by 2 bases and J by 4 bases, with 16 bases left in between. Germline values: CDR1 SGHRS, CDR2 YFSETQ. This chain's CDR3 is CASSFQGGGFYNEQFF. The DNA for the CDR3 is TGCGCCAGCAGCTTCCAGGGGGGCGGGTTTTACAATGAGCAGTTCTTC.

This clonotype was seen a handful of times. V is TRBV3-1 and J is TRBJ1-2, with 8 nucleotides matching TRBD1. Trimming cost V 5 bases and J 3 bases; bases outside gene matches: 8. This CDR3 region has 15 residues. Germline V lookup: CDR1 LGHDT, CDR2 YNNKEL (reference sequence). CDR3 bases: TGTGCCAGCAGCTTGTCCGGGACAGGCTACTATGGCTACACCTTC. This codes for CASSLSGTGYYGYTF.

This rearrangement joins TRBV4-1 to TRBJ2-7, with TRBD2 matching 7 bases. CDR3 size: 15 residues. The germline V gene has CDR1 MGHRA and CDR2 YSYEKL. Unmatched junction bases numbered 6, after V lost 1 base and J lost 3 bases. In DNA form, the CDR3 reads TGCGCCAGCAGCCAAGTCGACGGGGGGTACTACGAGCAGTACTTC. As protein: CASSQVDGGYYEQYF.

The chain employs TRBV29-1 and TRBJ1-1; D is unclear. The germline gives CDR1 SQVTM, CDR2 ANQGSEA. The CDR3 contains 13 residues. Trimming shortened V by 2 bases and J by 0 bases, and 7 bases separated the two germline ends. CDR3 in amino acids: CSVEWSMNTEAFF. Written as DNA, the CDR3 is TGCAGCGTTGAATGGAGCATGAACACTGAAGCTTTCTTT.

This clonotype was detected only once. This chain uses TRBV28 with TRBJ1-2, with D possibly matching TRBD1 (5 bases). Germline loops: CDR1 MDHEN, CDR2 SYDVKM. V lost 2 bases, J lost 4 bases, and 14 bases lay in between. This CDR3 has 15 residues. The DNA for the CDR3 is TGTGCCAGCAGTTTACAGGCCCGGGGGGGCTATGGCTACACCTTC. It codes for CASSLQARGGYGYTF.

This clonotype has just a few counts. This chain joins TRBV2 and TRBJ2-6; tentative D call: TRBD2 (7 bases). This CDR3 comprises 16 residues. CDR1 SNHLY and CDR2 FYNNEI come from the germline V gene. V gave up 4 bases and J gave up 4 bases, with 14 bases separating them. The CDR3 loop reads CASSVGGAPGANVLTF. CDR3 bases: TGTGCCAGCAGTGTAGGGGGGGCTCCCGGGGCCAACGTCCTGACTTTC.

This clonotype was recorded a few times. The chain carries TRBV7-8 and TRBJ2-7, with D perhaps matching TRBD1 (7 bases). CDR3 length: 14 residues. V lost 5 bases and J 13 bases, leaving 24 bases between the germline ends. Looked up from germline, CDR1 is SGHVS and CDR2 is FQNEAQ. CDR3 amino acids: CASSARGTATAPYF. The DNA of the CDR3 is TGTGCCAGCAGCGCCCGGGGGACAGCGACAGCGCCCTACTTC.

The J gene is TRBJ2-4, the V gene TRBV29-1; unclear D gene. Germline V gives CDR1 SQVTM, CDR2 ANQGSEA. V shed 4 bases and J shed 5 bases, with 6 bases lying between them. This CDR3 has 11 amino acids. CDR3: CSVAPENIQYF. The CDR3 bases are TGCAGCGTTGCCCCCGAAAACATTCAGTACTTC.

This clonotype was recorded a few times. V gene TRBV13 combines with J gene TRBJ2-1; 12 bases match TRBD2. Losses at the gene ends were 3 bases for V and 1 base for J; bases not matched to a gene: 7. Germline V gene sequence: CDR1 PRHDT, CDR2 FYEKMQ (reference sequence). CDR3 length equals 18 residues. This chain's CDR3 is CASSLASGRALSYNEQFF. In DNA form, the CDR3 reads TGTGCCAGCAGCTTGGCTAGCGGGAGGGCCCTTTCCTACAATGAGCAGTTCTTC.

The rearrangement joins TRBV5-1 to TRBJ2-1; 7 bases are a match to TRBD1. The CDR3 is 14 amino acids. Germline trimming cut 4 bases from V and 8 bases from J; bases unmatched to any gene: 9. Per the germline V gene, CDR1 is SGHRS and CDR2 is YFSETQ. The CDR3 nucleotides are TGCGCCAGCAGCCCCGACAGGGAGAGCGATGAGCAGTTCTTC. Protein: CASSPDRESDEQFF.

This clonotype was seen only a few times. CDR3 nucleotide sequence: TGTGCCAGCAGTCCACAGACTAGCGGGAAGAGTTACGAGCAGTACTTC. This sequence encodes CASSPQTSGKSYEQYF. The chain combines TRBV12-3 or TRBV12-4 with TRBJ2-7; TRBD2 matches 11 bases. Trimming removed 5 bases from V and 4 bases from J; junction bases left unmatched: 10. The CDR3 has 16 residues.

The chain employs TRBV2 and TRBJ1-3; possibly TRBD1 for D (5 bases). The CDR3 sequence is 15 residues long. V lost 5 bases and J 1 base, leaving 12 bases between the germline ends. Germline-derived CDR1 and CDR2 are SNHLY and FYNNEI. CDR3 amino acids: CASSLDKRSGNTIYF. In nucleotides, the CDR3 is TGTGCCAGCAGTCTGGACAAGAGGTCTGGAAACACCATATATTTT.